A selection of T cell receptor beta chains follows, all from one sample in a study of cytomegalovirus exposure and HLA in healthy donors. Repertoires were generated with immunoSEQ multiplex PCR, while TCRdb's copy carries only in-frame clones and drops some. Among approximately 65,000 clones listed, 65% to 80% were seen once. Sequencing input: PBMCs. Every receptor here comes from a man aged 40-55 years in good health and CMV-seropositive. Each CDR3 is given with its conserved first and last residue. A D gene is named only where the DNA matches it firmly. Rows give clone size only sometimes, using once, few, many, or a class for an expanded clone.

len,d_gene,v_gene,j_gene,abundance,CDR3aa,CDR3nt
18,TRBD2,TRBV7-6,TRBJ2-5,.,CASSPPRLAGGLGETQYF,TGTGCCAGCAGCCCCCCCCGACTAGCGGGAGGGTTGGGGGAGACCCAGTACTTC
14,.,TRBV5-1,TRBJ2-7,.,CASSYGTFNYEQYF,TGCGCCAGCAGCTACGGGACTTTCAACTACGAGCAGTACTTC
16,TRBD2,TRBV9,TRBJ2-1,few,CASSRLGTSVYNEQFF,TGTGCCAGCAGCCGTTTGGGGACTAGCGTTTACAATGAGCAGTTCTTC
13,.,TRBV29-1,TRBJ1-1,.,CSGTGHLNTEAFF,TGCAGCGGTACGGGACACCTGAACACTGAAGCTTTCTTT
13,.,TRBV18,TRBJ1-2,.,CASSLPTEYGYTF,TGTGCCAGCTCACTACCGACAGAGTATGGCTACACCTTC
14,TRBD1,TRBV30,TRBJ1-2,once,CAWSIDRENYGYTF,TGTGCCTGGAGTATCGACAGGGAAAACTATGGCTACACCTTC
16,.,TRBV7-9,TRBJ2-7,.,CASSLEASANPYEQYF,TGTGCCAGCAGCTTAGAGGCTAGCGCCAACCCCTACGAGCAGTACTTC
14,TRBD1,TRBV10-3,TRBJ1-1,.,CAIRKQGVDTEAFF,TGTGCCATCAGAAAGCAGGGGGTCGACACTGAAGCTTTCTTT
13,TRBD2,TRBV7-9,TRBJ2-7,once,CASSSREGSEQYF,TGTGCCAGCAGCTCCCGGGAGGGTTCGGAGCAGTACTTC
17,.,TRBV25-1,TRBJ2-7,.,CASSEEGRDKNVYEQYF,TGTGCCAGCAGTGAAGAGGGCCGGGACAAAAATGTCTACGAGCAGTACTTC